This T cell receptor beta chain was profiled in a study of blood T cell repertoires in COVID-19. Study at large: The recovered donors of Cohort 3 showed two negative PCRs, clearance, or symptom resolution.

The study drew participants aged about 18 to 89 years from fewer than 30 US areas. Original data processing: How many nucleated cells were present was estimated from reference gene primer amplification. TCRdb keeps only in-frame clones here, not all; method: immunoSEQ multiplex PCR. V and J calls and clone size are copied from that table; D and trimming were computed from the DNA. The sample has 400,000 or so clones, more than 70% seen once. CDR1 is SGHTA and CDR2 is FQGTGA in the germline V gene. CDR3 size: 18 residues. With 4 bases clipped from V and 0 bases from J, the junction kept 11 bases outside the gene matches.

Sequencing was performed on PBMCs or T cells enriched from blood (not recorded which). The chain combines TRBV7-3 with TRBJ1-3, with 8 bases aligning to TRBD1. This TCR was sampled from a man in his forties or fifties in a cohort exposed to, infected with or recovered from COVID-19 (not recorded which). In nucleotides, the CDR3 is TGTGCCAGCAGCTCAGGGCCAGGGACAGGCGCCTCTGGAAACACCATATATTTT. Translating gives CASSSGPGTGASGNTIYF.